This T cell receptor beta chain is drawn from a study of T cells in localized non-small cell lung cancer (dated by TCRdb to 2020 to 2021). Study-level background: T cell repertoires of a few hundred early-stage NSCLC patients were analyzed, with tumors being compared against uninvolved tumor-adjacent lungs. The cohort consisted of approximately 220 treatment-naive NSCLC patients whose localized lung tumors had been resected. A mean age of about 66 years was recorded for the NSCLC patients, of whom around 140 were male and about a hundred were female.

TCR beta CDR3 regions were sequenced from DNA using the immunoSEQ Assay. The original methods were these. T cell density was computed as TCR beta template counts normalized to usable DNA estimated by amplifying housekeeping genes. Richness was estimated using the preseqR package, with extrapolation to 400,000 templates for PBMC samples and to 120,000 templates for tissue samples. Clonality was calculated as one minus Pielou's evenness. Differential abundance testing on productive amino-acid clonotypes, with a minimum total count of 5 and an alpha of 0.1, was used to identify tissue-enriched TCRs. The Jaccard Index and the Morisita Overlap Index were used to measure repertoire overlap between compartments. TCR beta CDR3s were clustered by GLIPH together with public tetramer-defined viral CDR3s, and at least three viral sequences plus V-gene enrichment were required for viral motifs. What TCRdb holds here is the immuneACCESS table cut down to in-frame rearrangements. Part of the clones is not present; checked against another copy, under half of the missing clones reflect an unresolved V gene, and the others are unexplained. The V and J calls and the clone size are those of that table, but D and trimming were determined from the DNA. The sample table lists about 30,000 clones, about nine tenths of them with a count of one. Of the sample, nearly 7% is held by the ten largest clones.

Details on this clone: Its recognized antigen is unknown. Base-call qualities are not available, and no considerably larger clone is one nucleotide away.

A distance of 15 bases separates the germline ends of V and J, which lose 6 bases and 0 bases respectively. According to the germline V gene, CDR1 reads MDHEN and CDR2 reads SYDVKM. The CDR3 runs 16 amino acids, cysteine and phenylalanine included. CDR3 DNA is the only sequence kept; it has 48 bases, read in frame from the first base. Beyond this particular receptor, the publication reports: Because of the exploratory design, TCR variables were selected using unadjusted p-values without false-discovery rate correction. Because multi-region tumor sequencing was not done, intratumor heterogeneity could not be ruled out. Longer overall survival was associated with higher blood T cell density, whereas shorter survival was associated with higher adjacent-lung clonality. The highest T cell clonality was observed in uninvolved tumor-adjacent lung, where clonality exceeded that of tumor, suggesting that antigenic responses were more focused in uninvolved tumor-adjacent lung. Of the top 100 tumor clones, a median of 57 were detected in paired uninvolved adjacent lung; over 25 were also among that lung's top 100.

At diagnosis, peripheral blood, uninvolved tumor-adjacent lung and tumor were collected and were preserved as a mix of fresh-frozen and FFPE material. For TCR repertoire profiling, blood samples were analyzed in the form of peripheral blood mononuclear cells. This chain is built from TRBV28 and TRBJ1-3; TRBD1 could be the D gene, as 6 bases match. The clonotype originates from a male donor aged 60 or over with stage I lung adenocarcinoma. The sample was peripheral blood, taken before any cancer treatment. The bases are TGTGCCAGCAGCGACCGGGACACTATCTCTGGAAACACCATATATTTT. Translated, this is CASSDRDTISGNTIYF.